This TCR beta chain was recovered during a study of blood T cells in healthy people across ages. Germline assignment: CDR1 SGDLS and CDR2 YYNGEE. V was shortened by 5 bases and J by 2 bases, with 15 bases between the two germline ends. CDR3 size: 15 residues. The authors ran a second PCR of 7 to 11 cycles using a sample-barcoded 5' primer and a J-beta primer mix. TCRdb processed the 5' RACE reads anew with MiXCR; each CDR3 protein has one entry. The sample carries about 1,600,000 distinct CDR3 sequences, 42% recorded once. General observations from the study: In the absence of known donor CMV status, changes in expanded clonotypes were possibly confounded. Long-lived and aged donors differed, with more naive CD4+ cells and higher diversity in the long-lived. Age showed a roughly linear inverse relationship with TCR beta diversity per million T cells.

Every donor provided 7.5 to 10 milliliters of peripheral blood. On this clonotype: What it binds is unknown.

The sequence was collected from a woman younger than 30 in good health. The chain uses TRBV9 and TRBJ2-3, with a weak D call TRBD1 (6 bases). The sample taken for sequencing was blood. The CDR3 DNA reads TGTGCCAGCAGTGAAGCGACAGGTTACACAGATACGCAGTATTTT. This encodes CASSEATGYTDTQYF.